The present TCR beta chain was sequenced within a study of PD-1 blockade in classical Hodgkin lymphoma. The V segment lost 4 bases and the J segment 8 bases; nucleotides outside the gene matches: 5. This CDR3 is built from 14 residues. Germline lookup yields CDR1 SGHTA and CDR2 FQGTGA. General study findings and limits: Diminished baseline TCR diversity has been reported in newly diagnosed patients relative to healthy donors.

Time point denoted: newly diagnosed, previously untreated cHL patient sample. The protocol was immunoSEQ multiplex PCR, while the TCRdb copy is restricted to in-frame clones and leaves out a portion. Of approximately 47,000 clones in the sample, roughly 88% were seen once. This clone is labeled medium-sized. Its antigen is currently unknown. The chain combines TRBV7-3 with TRBJ2-1; 10 nucleotides align to TRBD2. This TCR derives from a human donor with classical Hodgkin lymphoma. The sequencing sample was made of peripheral blood mononuclear cells (PBMCs). CDR3 nucleotides: TGTGCCAGCAGCTCGGGACTAGCGACGGATGAGCAGTTCTTC. The encoded protein is CASSSGLATDEQFF. Combining the CDR3 with reference TRBV7-3 and TRBJ2-1 gives the whole variable domain GAGVSQTPSNKVTEKGKYVELRCDPISGHTALYWYRQSLGQGPEFLIYFQGTGAADDSGLPNDRFFAVRPEGSVSTLKIQRTERGDSAVYLCASSSGLATDEQFFGPGTRLTVL.